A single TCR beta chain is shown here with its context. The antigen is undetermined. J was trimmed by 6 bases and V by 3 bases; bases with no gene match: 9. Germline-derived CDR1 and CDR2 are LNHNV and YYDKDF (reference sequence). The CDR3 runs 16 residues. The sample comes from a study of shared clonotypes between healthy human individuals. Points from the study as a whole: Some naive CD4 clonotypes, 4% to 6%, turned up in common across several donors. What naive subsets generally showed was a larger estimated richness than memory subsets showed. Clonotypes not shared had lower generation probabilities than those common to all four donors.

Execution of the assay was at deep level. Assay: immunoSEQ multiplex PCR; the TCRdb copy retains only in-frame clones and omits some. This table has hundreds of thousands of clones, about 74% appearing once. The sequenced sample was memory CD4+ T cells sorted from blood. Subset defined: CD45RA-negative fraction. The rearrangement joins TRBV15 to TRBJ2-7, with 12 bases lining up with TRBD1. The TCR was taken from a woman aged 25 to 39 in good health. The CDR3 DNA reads TGTGCCACCAGCAGGACAGCCGGGACAGGGGGCCTCGAGCAGTACTTC. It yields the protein CATSRTAGTGGLEQYF.